The next 26 T cell receptor beta chains were all read from a single sample in a study of blood T cell repertoires in COVID-19. Generated by immunoSEQ multiplex PCR, the TCRdb table keeps only in-frame clones and is missing some. Of about 390,000 clones listed, about 89% are singletons. Sequencing was done on a sample of peripheral blood. These receptors were taken from a woman aged 55-69 years with COVID-19, enrolled during active disease.

The J gene is TRBJ2-7, the V gene TRBV6-1, with D perhaps TRBD2 (6 bases). The V end was cut by 0 bases, the J end by 0 bases, with 9 bases between. The V gene's germline CDR1 is MNHNS and CDR2 SASEGT. CDR3 size: 15 residues. CDR3: CASSEAGGVSYEQYF. The CDR3 region has the DNA TGTGCCAGCAGTGAAGCCGGCGGGGTCTCCTACGAGCAGTACTTC.

V usage is TRBV2 and J usage is TRBJ1-1; tentatively, D is TRBD1 (6 bases). The germline V and J ends were trimmed by 6 bases and 6 bases, with 17 bases remaining between them. Germline lookup yields CDR1 SNHLY and CDR2 FYNNEI. The CDR3 has 14 residues. The CDR3 loop reads CASSLSQGVAEAFF. DNA for the CDR3: TGTGCCAGCAGCCTGTCACAGGGTGTTGCTGAAGCTTTCTTT.

The genes are TRBV24-1 and TRBJ2-2; 9 bases line up with TRBD2. The CDR3 loop spans 16 amino acids. J was trimmed by 5 bases and V by 9 bases; bases with no gene match: 12. Germline assignment: CDR1 KGHDR and CDR2 SFDVKD. The CDR3 DNA is TGTGCCACCGGCGGGGGGGCCTTTTTTAGTACCGGGGAGCTGTTTTTT. Protein sequence: CATGGGAFFSTGELFF.

The chain has TRBV21-1 and TRBJ1-1; the table's D call of TRBD1 was not tested on the DNA. TRBV21-1 is an annotated pseudogene. This CDR3 is 16 amino acids long. CDR3 protein: CASSKPPDRGDTEAFF. CDR3 in DNA: TGTGCCAGCAGCAAACCGCCGGACAGGGGTGACACTGAAGCTTTCTTT.

V usage is TRBV6-1 and J usage is TRBJ1-6; a weak D match, TRBD1 (5 bases). Per germline, CDR1 MNHNS and CDR2 SASEGT. The CDR3 has 17 amino acids. Trimming pared 1 base from V and 9 bases from J, leaving 19 bases between. The CDR3 spells CASSEGGRGRYGSPLHF. The CDR3 DNA reads as TGTGCCAGCAGTGAAGGGGGGAGGGGCCGATACGGTTCACCCCTCCACTTT.

The chain links TRBV6-2 or TRBV6-3 to TRBJ2-3; tentative D call: TRBD2 (6 bases). Trimming left V 2 bases short and J 1 base short, with 13 bases between. The germline V gene encodes CDR1 MNHEY and CDR2 SVGEGT. This CDR3 is built from 16 residues. As DNA, the CDR3 is TGTGCCAGCAGTTACGTCTCCGGGGGAGGCACAGATACGCAGTATTTT. Residues: CASSYVSGGGTDTQYF.

The J gene is TRBJ2-3, the V gene TRBV5-8; 12 nucleotides align to TRBD2. Germline CDR1 is SGHTS and CDR2 is YDEGEE. This CDR3 has 15 residues. Unmatched junction bases numbered 1, after V lost 4 bases and J lost 1 base. The CDR3 region has the DNA TGTGCCAGCAGCCGACTAGCGGGGGGCACAGATACGCAGTATTTT. Its translation is CASSRLAGGTDTQYF.

This clone came up once. This chain connects TRBV5-1 to TRBJ2-1, with D maybe TRBD1 (6 bases). V lost 4 bases to trimming and J lost 4 bases, with 9 bases between them. Per germline, CDR1 SGHRS and CDR2 YFSETQ. This CDR3 is built from 13 residues. This CDR3 is CASSPGQYNEQFF. DNA of the CDR3: TGCGCCAGCAGCCCCGGACAGTACAATGAGCAGTTCTTC.

The V call is TRBV7-2, the J call TRBJ1-2; D gene unclear. This CDR3 is 15 amino acids long. V was shortened by 1 base and J by 0 bases, with 9 bases between the two germline ends. The V gene's germline CDR1 is SGHTA and CDR2 FQGNSA. The CDR3 nucleotides read TGTGCCAGCAGCTTAGAAAGAGGGACTAACTATGGCTACACCTTC. Translated: CASSLERGTNYGYTF. Filled out from reference TRBV7-2 and TRBJ1-2, the complete variable domain reads GAGVSQSPSNKVTEKGKDVELRCDPISGHTALYWYRQSLGQGLEFLIYFQGNSAPDKSGLPSDRFSAERTGGSVSTLTIQRTQQEDSAVYLCASSLERGTNYGYTFGSGTRLTVV.

The chain joins TRBV5-1 to TRBJ2-5, with 8 bases lining up with TRBD2. CDR3 length: 17 amino acids. Per germline, CDR1 SGHRS and CDR2 YFSETQ. The ends lost 0 bases at V and 3 bases at J; junction bases unmatched: 10. CDR3: CASSLAPSGGYKETQYF. The CDR3, as DNA: TGCGCCAGCAGCTTGGCTCCGTCGGGGGGGTATAAAGAGACCCAGTACTTC.

Only one count was recorded for this clone. This chain links TRBV5-4 with TRBJ1-4; 9 bases fit TRBD1. The V segment lost 3 bases and the J segment 7 bases; nucleotides outside the gene matches: 7. Germline values: CDR1 SGHNT, CDR2 YYREEE (reference sequence). The CDR3 has 15 residues. The CDR3 DNA reads as TGTGCCAGCAGCTGGACCGGGACAGGGACTGAAAAACTGTTTTTT. Translated: CASSWTGTGTEKLFF.

The chain combines TRBV12-5 with TRBJ2-2; a weak D match, TRBD1 (6 bases). With 6 bases removed from V and 4 bases from J, the gap between germline ends came to 18 bases. CDR1 is LGHNT and CDR2 is FRNRAP in the germline V gene. The CDR3 has 16 amino acids. The CDR3 reads CASGSNTGSITGELFF. The CDR3 nucleotides are TGTGCTAGTGGGTCAAACACAGGGAGTATCACCGGGGAGCTGTTTTTT.

The V gene is TRBV6-5, the J gene TRBJ1-2, with 8 bases aligning to TRBD1. V lost 6 bases and J lost 5; bases outside the gene matches: 11. The CDR3 is 15 residues long. Germline loops: CDR1 MNHEY, CDR2 SVGAGI. CDR3 region: CASRSMDRAGYGYTF. DNA of the CDR3: TGTGCCAGCAGGTCCATGGACAGGGCAGGGTATGGCTACACCTTC.

This chain joins TRBV4-1 and TRBJ1-2, with 7 bases lining up with TRBD1. V trimming: 1 base; J trimming: 8 bases; junction bases outside the gene matches: 13. CDR1 is MGHRA and CDR2 is YSYEKL in the germline V gene. This CDR3 is 16 amino acids long. The CDR3 DNA reads TGCGCCAGCAGCCAAGGTGGCCTTAGAGGGGGCATAGGCTACACCTTC. This codes for CASSQGGLRGGIGYTF.

This clone was seen only once. The chain recombines TRBV30 with TRBJ1-1; D uncertain. CDR3 size: 15 residues. V was shortened by 0 bases and J by 4 bases, with 15 bases between the two germline ends. The germline V gene encodes CDR1 GTSNPN and CDR2 SVGIG (reference sequence). The CDR3 spells CAWSVALGSSTEAFF. The CDR3 DNA follows: TGTGCCTGGAGTGTAGCCCTGGGGAGTTCCACTGAAGCTTTCTTT.

The chain carries TRBV5-6 and TRBJ1-1; tentative D call: TRBD1 (5 bases). Trimming pared 0 bases from V and 5 bases from J, leaving 17 bases between. The CDR3 length is 16 residues. In germline, CDR1 is SGHDT, CDR2 YYEEEE. The CDR3 coding sequence is TGTGCCAGCAGCTTGGCCACGGCAGGGCGAAGGACTGAAGCTTTCTTT. As protein: CASSLATAGRRTEAFF.

This clone appeared a single time. The chain joins TRBV9 to TRBJ1-4, with TRBD1 identical over 7 bases. Germline CDR1 reads SGDLS; CDR2 reads YYNGEE. The CDR3 length is 17 residues. V trimming: 6 bases; J trimming: 0 bases; junction bases outside the gene matches: 11. This CDR3 reads CASTPGTGASTNEKLFF. In nucleotides, the CDR3 is TGTGCCAGCACCCCCGGCACAGGGGCCTCAACTAATGAAAAACTGTTTTTT.

This clone was seen only once. The chain is built from TRBV6-5 and TRBJ1-6; 9 nucleotides agree with TRBD1. V lost 4 bases and J lost 6; bases outside the gene matches: 4. CDR3 size: 15 residues. CDR1 is MNHEY, CDR2 SVGAGI, per germline. The CDR3 DNA sequence: TGTGCCAGCAGTTCAACGGGACAGGGTAATTCACCCCTCCACTTT. Protein: CASSSTGQGNSPLHF.

The rearrangement uses TRBV7-8 and TRBJ1-5; 10 bases line up with TRBD1. V lost 5 bases and J lost 6; bases outside the gene matches: 7. In germline, CDR1 is SGHVS, CDR2 FQNEAQ. The CDR3 has 15 residues. The CDR3 sequence: CASSEGTGAAQPQHF. Here the CDR3 DNA reads TGTGCCAGCAGCGAAGGGACAGGGGCGGCTCAGCCCCAGCATTTT. Full variable domain (remainder filled in from reference TRBV7-8 and TRBJ1-5): GAGVSQSPRYKVAKRGQDVALRCDPISGHVSLFWYQQALGQGPEFLTYFQNEAQLDKSGLPSDRFFAERPEGSVSTLKIQRTQQEDSAVYLCASSEGTGAAQPQHFGDGTRLSIL.

This clone was observed a single time. The rearrangement links TRBV24-1 to TRBJ2-7; possibly TRBD1 for D (7 bases). Per the germline V gene, CDR1 is KGHDR and CDR2 is SFDVKD. The CDR3 runs 16 residues. V was trimmed by 0 bases and J by 3 bases, leaving 14 bases between them. The CDR3, as DNA: TGTGCCACCAGTGATTTGAATCCAGGGGGACTCTACGAGCAGTACTTC. Translation: CATSDLNPGGLYEQYF.

J is TRBJ1-5 and V is TRBV5-6; 7 bases map to TRBD1. Germline CDR1 is SGHDT and CDR2 is YYEEEE. The length of the CDR3 is 14 residues. Germline trimming cut 3 bases from V and 6 bases from J; bases unmatched to any gene: 6. CDR3 in amino acids: CASSSRTGAQPQHF. The CDR3 nucleotides read TGTGCCAGCAGCTCGCGGACAGGAGCTCAGCCCCAGCATTTT.

This chain connects TRBV5-1 to TRBJ1-2, with a tentative D call TRBD1 (6 bases). Trimming took off 7 bases at V and 8 bases at J, with 24 bases between the two ends. Germline V gives CDR1 SGHRS, CDR2 YFSETQ. This CDR3 region has 15 residues. The CDR3 DNA is TGCGCCAGCTCAGACGGGGGGGCTTTGGGTTACGGCTACACCTTC. This sequence encodes CASSDGGALGYGYTF.

This sequence joins TRBV27 and TRBJ1-2; maybe TRBD1 (6 bases). From germline, CDR1 is MNHEY and CDR2 SMNVEV (reference sequence). Trimming stripped 5 bases from V and 5 bases from J, with 15 bases between. This CDR3 has 14 amino acids. Written as DNA, the CDR3 is TGTGCCAGCAGTCCCTCACAGGGTTCTTATGGCTACACCTTC. Translation: CASSPSQGSYGYTF.

The V call is TRBV5-1, the J call TRBJ2-5, with D perhaps TRBD2 (6 bases). CDR1 and CDR2 (germline): SGHRS, YFSETQ. CDR3 size: 14 residues. V was trimmed by 6 bases and J by 5 bases, leaving 17 bases between them. CDR3 region: CASTISGTGETQYF. The CDR3 DNA reads as TGCGCCAGCACCATTAGCGGAACCGGGGAGACCCAGTACTTC.

The rearrangement joins TRBV28 to TRBJ1-5; maybe TRBD1 (5 bases). Trimming shortened V by 2 bases and J by 9 bases, and 17 bases separated the two germline ends. The length of the CDR3 is 15 residues. Germline V gives CDR1 MDHEN, CDR2 SYDVKM. CDR3 coding DNA: TGTGCCAGCAGTTTAAGCCCCCCTACAGGTCTGCCCCAGCATTTT. Residues: CASSLSPPTGLPQHF.

The chain has TRBV18 and TRBJ2-7; perhaps TRBD1 as D (6 bases). In germline, CDR1 is KGHSH, CDR2 LQKENI. Trimming took 2 bases from V and 7 from J, leaving 18 bases between them. The CDR3 is 15 amino acids. The CDR3 region is CASSPDRTPIGEQYF. The CDR3, as DNA: TGTGCCAGCTCACCAGACAGGACACCCATCGGGGAGCAGTACTTC.